The 20 T cell receptor beta chains below come from one sample, sequenced in a study of shared clonotypes between healthy human individuals. Libraries were prepared by immunoSEQ multiplex PCR; TCRdb keeps only in-frame clonotypes and omits some of them. The table lists about 2.5 million clones, less than 95% of them singletons. The sequenced material came from naive CD4+ T cells from PBMCs. This sample's subset: CD45RA+ positively selected. The receptor source for this set is a man younger than 35 in good health. Some clones in this sample may be carry-over from other donors' samples.

The gene calls are TRBV2 and TRBJ2-7; 8 bases match TRBD1. The CDR3 length is 14 residues. The V gene end was trimmed by 5 bases and the J gene end by 5 bases; junction bases not matched to a gene: 8. The germline CDR1 and CDR2 sequences are SNHLY and FYNNEI. The CDR3 protein is CASSPDRAADEQYF. The CDR3 region has the DNA TGTGCCAGCAGTCCGGACAGGGCGGCCGACGAGCAGTACTTC.

V gene TRBV28 combines with J gene TRBJ1-2; D possibly corresponds to TRBD1 (5 bases). Germline V gives CDR1 MDHEN, CDR2 SYDVKM. CDR3 length: 15 amino acids. V was clipped by 6 bases and J by 4 bases, with 18 bases between them. DNA of the CDR3: TGTGCCAGCAGCGGACTGGGACGGGAGGCCTATGGCTACACCTTC. As protein: CASSGLGREAYGYTF.

This sequence joins TRBV4-3 and TRBJ1-6; the D is unclear. Per germline, CDR1 LGHNA and CDR2 YSLEER. V dropped 1 base and J dropped 9 bases, with 10 bases sitting between them. The CDR3 loop spans 14 amino acids. The CDR3 loop reads CASSQVSTSSPLHF. DNA of the CDR3: TGCGCCAGCAGCCAAGTATCTACGTCTTCACCCCTCCACTTT.

The genes are TRBV23-1 and TRBJ2-7, with 8 bases matching TRBD1. TRBV23-1 is treated as an ORF (open reading frame) with a function not yet certain. V lost 4 bases, J lost 1 base, and 18 bases stayed unmatched. The CDR3 extends over 19 amino acids. CDR3 bases: TGCGCCAGCAGTCGCGAACGCCAGGGGGCCCTAATCCCATCCTACGAGCAGTACTTC. This codes for CASSRERQGALIPSYEQYF.

The V and J genes are TRBV6-4 and TRBJ1-3; D remains unclear. The CDR3 totals 16 residues. Deletions cut 4 bases from V and 0 bases from J, with 13 bases between. From germline, CDR1 is MRHNA and CDR2 SNTAGT. In nucleotides, the CDR3 is TGTGCCAGCAGTGTAGGGCCGTTGAGCTCTGGAAACACCATATATTTT. This gives the protein CASSVGPLSSGNTIYF.

V gene TRBV7-9 combines with J gene TRBJ2-7; D gene ambiguous. The CDR3 consists of 12 residues. Looked up from germline, CDR1 is SEHNR and CDR2 is FQNEAQ (reference sequence). The V and J ends lost 1 base and 7 bases respectively, with 8 bases between them. The CDR3 bases are TGTGCCAGCAGCTTAGTTCAGGTGGAGCAGTACTTC. This translates into CASSLVQVEQYF. Drawing the rest from reference TRBV7-9 and TRBJ2-7, the complete variable domain is DTGVSQNPRHKITKRGQNVTFRCDPISEHNRLYWYRQTLGQGPEFLTYFQNEAQLEKSRLLSDRFSAERPKGSFSTLEIQRTEQGDSAMYLCASSLVQVEQYFGPGTRLTVT.

Remarks on this clone: Other nucleotide sequences from this sample produce the same CDR3. This chain connects TRBV30 to TRBJ1-1; D remains ambiguous. Germline CDR1 GTSNPN, CDR2 SVGIG (reference sequence). The CDR3 sequence is 12 residues long. V gave up 5 bases and J gave up 0 bases, with 7 bases separating them. The CDR3: CAWARMNTEAFF. The CDR3 DNA reads TGTGCCTGGGCCAGAATGAACACTGAAGCTTTCTTT.

The CDR3 coding sequence is TGTGCCAGCAGACTCCAGGGCAGGGGAGCCAAAAACATTCAGTACTTC. Amino acid sequence: CASRLQGRGAKNIQYF. This chain links TRBV28 with TRBJ2-4; perhaps TRBD1 as D (6 bases). The CDR3 extends over 16 amino acids. CDR1 and CDR2 from the germline V gene are MDHEN and SYDVKM. V was shortened by 6 bases and J by 0 bases, with 15 bases between the two germline ends.

The chain links TRBV6-6 to TRBJ1-5; tentatively, D is TRBD1 (5 bases). Trimming shortened V by 2 bases and J by 4 bases, and 15 bases separated the two germline ends. This CDR3 is built from 16 residues. Germline CDR1 is MNHNY and CDR2 is SVGAGI (reference sequence). The CDR3, as DNA: TGTGCCAGCAGTTACGGAGGGGCAGCTGAGAATCAGCCCCAGCATTTT. Encoded protein: CASSYGGAAENQPQHF.

This clone occurred once. The J gene is TRBJ1-1, the V gene TRBV28; D is uncertain. The CDR3 contains 17 residues. CDR1 and CDR2 (germline): MDHEN, SYDVKM. The V end was cut by 2 bases, the J end by 1 base, with 17 bases between. The CDR3 nucleotides read TGTGCCAGCAGTTTAACTCCTGGACGGGGAAAGAACACTGAAGCTTTCTTT. Translating it yields CASSLTPGRGKNTEAFF.

Regarding this clone: The sample contains more than one DNA sequence encoding this CDR3. The chain joins TRBV7-6 to TRBJ2-7; 7 bases agree with TRBD2. The CDR3 sequence is 13 residues long. With 3 bases clipped from V and 3 bases from J, the junction kept 2 bases outside the gene matches. Germline V CDR1 and CDR2: SGHVS, FNYEAQ. This chain's CDR3 is CASSLGRGYEQYF. In DNA form, the CDR3 reads TGTGCCAGCAGCTTGGGGAGGGGCTACGAGCAGTACTTC. Complete variable domain (other parts from reference TRBV7-6 and TRBJ2-7): GAGVSQSPRYKVTKRGQDVALRCDPISGHVSLYWYRQALGQGPEFLTYFNYEAQQDKSGLPNDRFSAERPEGSISTLTIQRTEQRDSAMYRCASSLGRGYEQYFGPGTRLTVT.

J is TRBJ1-1 and V is TRBV9, with D maybe TRBD1 (5 bases). Trimming left V 0 bases short and J 10 bases short, with 16 bases between. The germline CDR1 and CDR2 sequences are SGDLS and YYNGEE. This CDR3 region has 14 residues. CDR3 in DNA: TGTGCCAGCAGCGTAGAAGTTATGGGGGTGGGAGCTTTCTTT. It codes for CASSVEVMGVGAFF.

The V call is TRBV12-5, the J call TRBJ1-5; 7 bases agree with TRBD1. CDR3 length: 16 residues. Germline V gene data show CDR1 as LGHNT and CDR2 as FRNRAP. The CDR3 protein is CAIGADRSYSNQPQHF. The DNA of the CDR3 is TGTGCGATAGGGGCGGACAGGTCATATAGCAATCAGCCCCAGCATTTT. Combining the CDR3 with reference TRBV12-5 and TRBJ1-5 gives the whole variable domain DARVTQTPRHKVTEMGQEVTMRCQPILGHNTVFWYRQTMMQGLELLAYFRNRAPLDDSGMPKDRFSAEMPDATLATLKIQPSEPRDSAVYFCAIGADRSYSNQPQHFGDGTRLSIL.

The rearrangement joins TRBV14 to TRBJ2-3, with 11 bases that match TRBD2. This CDR3 has 17 residues. Trimming cost V 3 bases and J 5 bases; bases outside gene matches: 10. CDR1 and CDR2 from the germline V gene are SGHDN and FVKESK. The CDR3 region has the DNA TGTGCCAGCAGCCAGACCTTAAGGCTAGCGGGGGGAGATACGCAGTATTTT. Its protein is CASSQTLRLAGGDTQYF. The variable domain in full, completed from reference TRBV14 and TRBJ2-3, reads EAGVTQFPSHSVIEKGQTVTLRCDPISGHDNLYWYRRVMGKEIKFLLHFVKESKQDESGMPNNRFLAERTGGTYSTLKVQPAELEDSGVYFCASSQTLRLAGGDTQYFGPGTRLTVL.

The CDR3, as DNA: TGCGCCAGCAGCTTCGGGAGGAGGGACACTGAAGCTTTCTTT. Translated, it gives CASSFGRRDTEAFF. This chain joins TRBV5-1 and TRBJ1-1; the D is unclear. With 2 bases removed from V and 3 bases from J, the gap between germline ends came to 11 bases. This CDR3 comprises 14 residues. The germline gives CDR1 SGHRS, CDR2 YFSETQ.

A remark on this clone: Other DNA sequences in the sample encode the same CDR3. V and J are TRBV6-6 and TRBJ2-2, with unresolved D. V gave up 0 bases and J gave up 6 bases, with 8 bases separating them. Germline V gene data show CDR1 as MNHNY and CDR2 as SVGAGI (reference sequence). This CDR3 spans 14 amino acids. The DNA for the CDR3 is TGTGCCAGCAGTTACTCGCGTGAGTCCGGGGAGCTGTTTTTT. This codes for CASSYSRESGELFF.

The chain combines TRBV7-2 with TRBJ2-7; possibly TRBD2 for D (6 bases). Germline V lookup: CDR1 SGHTA, CDR2 FQGNSA. The CDR3 consists of 16 residues. Trimming took 4 bases from V and 3 from J, leaving 19 bases between them. The CDR3: CASSSSSTSWGYEQYF. DNA for the CDR3: TGTGCCAGCAGCTCCAGCTCTACTAGCTGGGGCTACGAGCAGTACTTC.

V is TRBV19 and J is TRBJ2-2, with D possibly matching TRBD2 (5 bases). V lost 8 bases to trimming and J lost 7 bases, with 17 bases between them. Germline V lookup: CDR1 LNHDA, CDR2 SQIVND (reference sequence). This CDR3 contains 14 residues. CDR3 in amino acids: CASYRERAGGELFF. The DNA of the CDR3 is TGTGCCAGTTACCGCGAGAGGGCCGGCGGGGAGCTGTTTTTT.

In this sample, this clone turned up once. J is TRBJ1-4 and V is TRBV11-2; TRBD1 matches 11 bases. The trim removed 5 bases at V and 8 bases at J, leaving 13 bases unmatched. The length of the CDR3 is 17 residues. Germline V CDR1 and CDR2: SGHAT, FQNNGV. CDR3 in DNA: TGTGCCAGCAGCGCCCCCGGGACAGGGGGTTTTGGGGAAAAACTGTTTTTT. This gives the protein CASSAPGTGGFGEKLFF.

This rearrangement joins TRBV6-1 to TRBJ2-5, with TRBD1 identical over 7 bases. With V trimmed by 4 bases and J by 5 bases, 13 bases remained unmatched. The CDR3 contains 16 residues. CDR1 and CDR2 from the germline V gene are MNHNS and SASEGT. In DNA, the CDR3 is TGTGCCAGCAGTGGTCGACAGGGTAGGAGGTGGGAGACCCAGTACTTC. Amino acid sequence: CASSGRQGRRWETQYF.